Included here is one TCR beta chain sequence, with context. The antigen is not known. Per germline, CDR1 SNHLY and CDR2 FYNNEI. The V and J ends lost 6 bases and 0 bases, in that order; junction bases with no gene match: 6. The CDR3 covers 15 residues. Researchers ran the PCR with 60 Vbeta and 13 Jbeta primers. TCRdb's copy holds only in-frame clones and misses some; the assay was immunoSEQ multiplex PCR. Here the sample spans about 93,000 clones, about two thirds being singletons. The data belong to a study of cytomegalovirus exposure and HLA in healthy donors. Findings and limits, study-wide: Among CMV-associated TCR beta chains, most appeared HLA-restricted in a later analysis. The study labeled under 200 TCR beta chains cytomegalovirus-associated. Donors were assumed by presence/absence analyses to have roughly uniform sequencing depth.

This receptor was obtained from a boy aged 5 to 17 in good health and CMV-seropositive. This chain joins TRBV2 and TRBJ2-7; the match to TRBD1 covers 9 bases. The sequenced material came from PBMCs. The CDR3 sequence: CASREPGQGSYEQYF. In nucleotides, the CDR3 is TGTGCCAGCAGAGAGCCGGGACAGGGCTCCTACGAGCAGTACTTC.